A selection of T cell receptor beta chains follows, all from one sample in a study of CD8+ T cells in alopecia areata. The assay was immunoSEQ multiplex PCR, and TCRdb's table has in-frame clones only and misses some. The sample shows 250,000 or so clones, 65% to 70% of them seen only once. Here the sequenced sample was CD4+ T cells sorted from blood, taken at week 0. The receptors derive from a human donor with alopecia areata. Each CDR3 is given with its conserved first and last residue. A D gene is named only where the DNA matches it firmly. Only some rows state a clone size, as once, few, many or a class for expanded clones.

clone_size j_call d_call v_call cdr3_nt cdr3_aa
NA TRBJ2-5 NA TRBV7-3 TGTGCCAGCAGCTTACGTCCAGGGGTAGAGACCCAGTACTTC CASSLRPGVETQYF
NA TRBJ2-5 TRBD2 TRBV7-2 TGTGCCACGGAACGGGGGGGGACGCAAGAGACCCAGTACTTC CATERGGTQETQYF
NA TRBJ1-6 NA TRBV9 TGTGCCAGCAGCGTAGAATTCATGGGTTCACCCCTCCACTTT CASSVEFMGSPLHF
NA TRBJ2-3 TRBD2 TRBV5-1 TGCGCCAGCCGTCTCCTCGGGGGGGCCCCGGATACGCAGTATTTT CASRLLGGAPDTQYF
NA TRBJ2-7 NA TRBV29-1 TGCAGCGGGATGACAGGTTCCTACGAGCAGTACTTC CSGMTGSYEQYF
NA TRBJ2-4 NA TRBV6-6 TGTGCCAGCAGTTTTACACCTCTAGCCAAAAACATTCAGTACTTC CASSFTPLAKNIQYF
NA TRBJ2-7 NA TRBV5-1 TGCGCCAGCAGCTTGTTAGCAGGGGATTTCTCCTACGAGCAGTACTTC CASSLLAGDFSYEQYF
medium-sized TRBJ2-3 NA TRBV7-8 TGTGCCAGCAGCCCAACCCCACAGGGACTGTCAGATACGCAGTATTTT CASSPTPQGLSDTQYF
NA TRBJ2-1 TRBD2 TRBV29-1 TGCAGCGTGACCGGGACTACGGCTTACAATGAGCAGTTCTTC CSVTGTTAYNEQFF
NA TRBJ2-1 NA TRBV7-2 TGTGCCAGCAGCCGGTTGGGCTGGGGGGACCCCGAACGGTTCTTC CASSRLGWGDPERFF
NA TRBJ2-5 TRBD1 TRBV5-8 TGTGCCAGCAGCCCAGAGACAGGGCAAGAGACCCAGTACTTC CASSPETGQETQYF
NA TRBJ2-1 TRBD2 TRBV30 TGTGCCTGGAGTGCTGCGGGGGGGGCCCCCAATGAGCAGTTCTTC CAWSAAGGAPNEQFF
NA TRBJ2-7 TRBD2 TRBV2 TGTGCCAGCACCAAGAGGCCCCCCCGGCGGGAGGTGAGCTACGAGCAGTACTTC CASTKRPPRREVSYEQYF
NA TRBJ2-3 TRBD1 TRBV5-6 TGTGCCAGCAGCACGATTGGGGACAGGGGATATGCAGATACGCAGTATTTT CASSTIGDRGYADTQYF
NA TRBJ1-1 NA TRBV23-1 TGCGCCAGCAGTCAATTCCCCGCTGAAGCTTTCTTT CASSQFPAEAFF
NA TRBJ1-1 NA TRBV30 TGTGCCTGGAGTGTACAGGGTAGTGCTTTCTTT CAWSVQGSAFF
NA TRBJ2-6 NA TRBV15 TGTGCCACCACCCCAATCTTCGGGGCCAACGTCCTGACTTTC CATTPIFGANVLTF
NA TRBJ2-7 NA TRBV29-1 TGCAGCGTGGACCTCGGGACATCCTCCTACGAGCAGTACTTC CSVDLGTSSYEQYF
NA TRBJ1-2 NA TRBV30 TGTGCCTGGCGCTCCGTTTCCAACTATGGCTACACCTTC CAWRSVSNYGYTF
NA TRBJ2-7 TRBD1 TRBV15 TGTGCCACCAGCAGCCCGGACAGGGTCAACCCGCGGGAGCAGTACTTC CATSSPDRVNPREQYF
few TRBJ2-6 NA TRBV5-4 TGTGCCAGCAGCTTGGCCTCTGGGGCCAACGTCCTGACTTTC CASSLASGANVLTF
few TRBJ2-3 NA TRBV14 TGTGCCAGCAGCCAAGATACTGAGGATACGCAGTATTTT CASSQDTEDTQYF
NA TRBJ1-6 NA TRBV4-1 TGCGCCAGCAGCCAGGAACCGAGCTCCTATAATTCACCCCTCCACTTT CASSQEPSSYNSPLHF
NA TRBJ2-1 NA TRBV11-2 TGTGCCAGCAGCTTACTAGCGAGGAATGAGCAGTTCTTC CASSLLARNEQFF
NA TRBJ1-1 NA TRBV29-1 TGCAGCGTTACGACACCGAACACTGAAGCTTTCTTT CSVTTPNTEAFF
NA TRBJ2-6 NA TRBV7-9 TGTGCCAGCACCCTAGCCCCGGGGGCTGGGGCCAACGTCCTGACTTTC CASTLAPGAGANVLTF
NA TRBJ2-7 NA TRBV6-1 TGTGCCAGCGACAGCTTGGCCTCCTACGAGCAGTACTTC CASDSLASYEQYF
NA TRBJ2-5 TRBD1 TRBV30 TGTGCCTGGAGTTCAGGGGGAGCCCAGTACTTC CAWSSGGAQYF
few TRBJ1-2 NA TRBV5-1 TGCGCCTGGTCGGGCAGGACGGCAGGGTCGGATGGCTACACCTTC CAWSGRTAGSDGYTF
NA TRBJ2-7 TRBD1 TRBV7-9 TGTGCCCTCGACCTACCCGGGACAGTCTACGAGCAGTACTTC CALDLPGTVYEQYF
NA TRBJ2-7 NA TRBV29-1 TGCAGCTTTGCGGGTTTAGGGTCTAGTTACGAGCAGTACTTC CSFAGLGSSYEQYF
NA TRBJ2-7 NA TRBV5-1 TGCGCCAGCAGCTTTGACGACGAGCAGTACTTC CASSFDDEQYF
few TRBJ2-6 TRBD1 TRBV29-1 TGCAGCGTTAGGGGACAGGGGGCGTACGGGGCCAACGTCCTGACTTTC CSVRGQGAYGANVLTF
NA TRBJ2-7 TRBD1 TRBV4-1 TGCGCCAGCAGCCATGAGACAGGGGCCCACGAGCAGTACTTC CASSHETGAHEQYF
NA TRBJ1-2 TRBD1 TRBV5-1 TGCGCCAGCAGCTTGGATGGGGACAGAATTGGCTACACCTTC CASSLDGDRIGYTF
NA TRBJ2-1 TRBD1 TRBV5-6 TGTGCCAGCAGCTTTAGGGACAGGGTGAACAATGAGCAGTTCTTC CASSFRDRVNNEQFF
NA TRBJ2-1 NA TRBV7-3 TGTGCCAGCAGCTTAGATTGGAATGAGCAGTTCTTC CASSLDWNEQFF
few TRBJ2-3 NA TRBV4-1 TGCGCCAGCAGCCAAGAAAGGGCGGGGATTACGACGCAGTATTTT CASSQERAGITTQYF
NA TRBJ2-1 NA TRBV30 TGTGCCTGGAGTGTAGTTCCGGGGAATGAGCAGTTCTTC CAWSVVPGNEQFF
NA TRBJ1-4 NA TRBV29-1 TGCAGCGTTGGAATGGGTCTGGGTGAAAAACTGTTTTTT CSVGMGLGEKLFF
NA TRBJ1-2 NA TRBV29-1 TGCAGCGTTTCTAACTATGGCTACACCTTC CSVSNYGYTF
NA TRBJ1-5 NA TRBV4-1 TGCGCCAGCAGCCAAGAGCGGATTTCGCCCCAGCATTTT CASSQERISPQHF
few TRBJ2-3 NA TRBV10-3 TGTGCCACTATGGGGGGAGATACGCAGTATTTT CATMGGDTQYF
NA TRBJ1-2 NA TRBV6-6 TGTGCCAGCAACCTCGGTGGCGATGGCTACACCTTC CASNLGGDGYTF
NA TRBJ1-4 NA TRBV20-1 TGCAGTGCTAAGGACAGTAAAAAACTGTTTTTT CSAKDSKKLFF
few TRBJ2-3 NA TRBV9 TGTGCCAGCAGCCCTAGTGGCATCAGGACAGATACGCAGTATTTT CASSPSGIRTDTQYF